Below are 23 T cell receptor beta chains sequenced from a single sample in a study of blood T cells in healthy people across ages. It was with a sample-barcoded 5' primer and a J-beta primer mix that a second PCR of roughly 7 to 12 cycles was run. One entry per CDR3 protein, called by TCRdb with MiXCR from the 5' RACE reads. The sample contains 600,000 to 800,000 distinct CDR3 sequences, 45% to 60% of which appear only once. Sequences were obtained from blood. The receptors were sampled from a woman older than 75 in good health.

The chain links TRBV9 to TRBJ2-5; 9 bases agree with TRBD1. The CDR3 is made up of 16 amino acids. The V and J ends lost 0 bases and 11 bases, in that order; junction bases with no gene match: 14. Germline V gene data show CDR1 as SGDLS and CDR2 as YYNGEE. CDR3 nucleotide sequence: TGTGCCAGCAGCGTAGCTTCCGGGACAGGGCTCAATGAGCAGTACTTC. Protein sequence: CASSVASGTGLNEQYF.

The J gene is TRBJ2-1, the V gene TRBV5-1; 8 nucleotides match TRBD2. The CDR3 is 14 amino acids. J was trimmed by 6 bases and V by 1 base; bases with no gene match: 3. Per germline, CDR1 SGHRS and CDR2 YFSETQ. The CDR3 DNA is TGCGCCAGCAGCTTGAGACGGGGGGGCAATGAGCAGTTCTTC. It codes for CASSLRRGGNEQFF.

This clonotype was found once. This sequence joins TRBV5-1 and TRBJ2-4; 8 nucleotides match TRBD2. CDR3 length: 16 amino acids. The V segment lost 0 bases and the J segment 4 bases; nucleotides outside the gene matches: 6. The V gene's germline CDR1 is SGHRS and CDR2 YFSETQ. CDR3 sequence (DNA): TGCGCCAGCAGCTTGGAAATAGCGGGAATGAAAAACATTCAGTACTTC. It encodes CASSLEIAGMKNIQYF.

The genes are TRBV28 and TRBJ2-3; possible D gene TRBD2, 6 bases. V shed 5 bases and J shed 4 bases, with 16 bases lying between them. The V gene's germline CDR1 is MDHEN and CDR2 SYDVKM. This CDR3 contains 15 residues. The chain's CDR3 is CASSPQTRGADTQYF. As DNA, the CDR3 is TGTGCCAGCAGTCCCCAGACTAGGGGCGCAGATACGCAGTATTTT.

This clonotype was detected only once. The V and J genes are TRBV9 and TRBJ1-2, with TRBD1 matching 8 bases. With V trimmed by 2 bases and J by 5 bases, 11 bases remained unmatched. CDR3 size: 16 residues. From germline, CDR1 is SGDLS and CDR2 YYNGEE. CDR3 sequence: CASSVPGTGSAYGYTF. The CDR3 nucleotides are TGTGCCAGCAGCGTCCCCGGGACAGGTTCCGCTTATGGCTACACCTTC.

Ten or more counts support this clonotype. CDR3 coding DNA: TGTGCCAGCAGCTTAACACAGGGGGCGTCACCCCTCCACTTT. It yields the protein CASSLTQGASPLHF. The chain has TRBV7-2 and TRBJ1-6, with 9 bases that match TRBD1. The CDR3 loop spans 14 amino acids. V was clipped by 2 bases and J by 10 bases; unmatched bases: 3. Germline V gene data show CDR1 as SGHTA and CDR2 as FQGNSA.

For this clonotype: This may stem from a read error, because a much larger clone lies one nucleotide away. The chain recombines TRBV7-3 with TRBJ2-5, with D perhaps given as TRBD1 or TRBD2 (6 bases each). Germline V gives CDR1 SGHTA, CDR2 FQGTGA. The germline V and J ends were trimmed by 5 bases and 11 bases, with 24 bases remaining between them. This CDR3 is 15 amino acids long. The CDR3 is CASSRGGGSYNEQYF. The CDR3 region has the DNA TGTGCCAGCAGCCGAGGGGGAGGATCCTACAATGAGCAGTACTTC.

In regard to this clonotype: Since a much larger clone is just one base distant, this may be a read error. CDR3 loop: CASSLGFLVGGYNEQFF. CDR3 coding DNA: TGTGCCAGCAGCTTAGGGTTCCTAGTGGGAGGGTACAATGAGCAGTTCTTC. The chain combines TRBV7-3 with TRBJ2-1, with 7 nucleotides matching TRBD2. V lost 2 bases to trimming and J lost 4 bases; unmatched junction nucleotides: 11. CDR1 is SGHTA, CDR2 FQGTGA, per germline. This CDR3 is 17 amino acids long.

In its sample, this clonotype was seen many times. The chain uses TRBV10-3 and TRBJ2-3; no firm D call. The CDR3 extends over 11 amino acids. Trimming cost V 5 bases and J 0 bases, with 0 bases left between them. Germline CDR1 is ENHRY and CDR2 is SYGVKD. The CDR3 loop reads CAISSTDTQYF. The CDR3 DNA sequence: TGTGCCATCAGTAGCACAGATACGCAGTATTTT.

The chain has TRBV7-2 and TRBJ2-1; 11 nucleotides line up with TRBD2. This CDR3 is 15 amino acids long. Germline-derived CDR1 and CDR2 are SGHTA and FQGNSA. Trimming removed 5 bases from V and 8 bases from J; junction bases left unmatched: 8. The CDR3 loop is CASSMTSGIGDEQFF. CDR3 sequence (DNA): TGTGCCAGCAGCATGACTAGCGGGATTGGGGATGAGCAGTTCTTC.

This clonotype was recorded many times. The chain recombines TRBV28 with TRBJ2-4; maybe TRBD1 (5 bases). The germline gives CDR1 MDHEN, CDR2 SYDVKM. V lost 3 bases and J 4 bases, leaving 19 bases between the germline ends. The CDR3 loop spans 17 amino acids. CDR3 DNA sequence: TGTGCCAGCAGTTTTAAACGGGTTGACAGCCGTAAAAACATTCAGTACTTC. Amino acids: CASSFKRVDSRKNIQYF.

CDR3 sequence reads: CASSQDRAGGPNEQFF. Here the CDR3 DNA reads TGCGCCAGCAGCCAAGATCGCGCGGGAGGGCCCAATGAGCAGTTCTTC. This sequence joins TRBV4-3 and TRBJ2-1; 9 bases are a match to TRBD2. The trim removed 0 bases at V and 6 bases at J, leaving 6 bases unmatched. The CDR3 spans 16 residues. The V gene's germline CDR1 is LGHNA and CDR2 YSLEER.

The V and J genes are TRBV5-1 and TRBJ2-3, with 8 bases lining up with TRBD2. Germline values: CDR1 SGHRS, CDR2 YFSETQ. CDR3 length equals 14 residues. Trimming at V came to 2 bases and at J to 2 bases, leaving 1 base not matched to a gene. In nucleotides, the CDR3 is TGCGCCAGCAGCTTTAGCGGGATCACAGATACGCAGTATTTT. It is translated as CASSFSGITDTQYF.

This clonotype was seen many times. The chain has TRBV7-9 and TRBJ2-7; D ambiguous. Per the germline V gene, CDR1 is SEHNR and CDR2 is FQNEAQ (reference sequence). CDR3 size: 13 residues. Trimming left V 2 bases short and J 0 bases short, with 5 bases between. The CDR3 DNA is TGTGCCAGCAGCTTACCGAGCTCCTACGAGCAGTACTTC. Translated, it gives CASSLPSSYEQYF.

The V call is TRBV7-9, the J call TRBJ1-1; tentatively, D is TRBD1 (5 bases). CDR3 size: 12 residues. V gave up 3 bases and J gave up 8 bases, with 10 bases separating them. CDR1 and CDR2 (germline): SEHNR, FQNEAQ (reference sequence). The CDR3 sequence: CASSFGTREAFF. The CDR3 DNA follows: TGTGCCAGCAGCTTTGGGACCAGAGAAGCTTTCTTT. The variable domain in full, with the rest retrieved from reference TRBV7-9 and TRBJ1-1, is DTGVSQNPRHKITKRGQNVTFRCDPISEHNRLYWYRQTLGQGPEFLTYFQNEAQLEKSRLLSDRFSAERPKGSFSTLEIQRTEQGDSAMYLCASSFGTREAFFGQGTRLTVV.

This rearrangement joins TRBV11-2 to TRBJ2-7; 10 bases align to TRBD1. The CDR3 has 16 amino acids. V shed 7 bases and J 1 base; nucleotides not matched to a gene: 10. In germline, CDR1 is SGHAT, CDR2 FQNNGV. The CDR3, as DNA: TGTGCCAGCACCAAAGCCCCGGGACAGGGGTCCTACGAGCAGTACTTC. This encodes CASTKAPGQGSYEQYF.

CDR3 amino acids: CASSFRPNNEQFF. The CDR3 DNA is TGTGCCAGCAGCTTTAGGCCGAACAATGAGCAGTTCTTC. The genes are TRBV11-2 and TRBJ2-1; D unresolved. This CDR3 spans 13 amino acids. V lost 3 bases, J lost 5 bases, and 8 bases lay in between. CDR1 SGHAT and CDR2 FQNNGV come from the germline V gene.

To note about this clonotype: This may come from a read error, since a much larger clone is one base off. The chain couples TRBV6-5 to TRBJ2-2, with TRBD1 matching 7 bases. Per germline, CDR1 MNHEY and CDR2 SVGAGI. The CDR3 is 19 residues long. CDR3 region: CASSYPTSGWQGVTGELCF. The CDR3 region has the DNA TGTGCCAGCAGTTACCCTACTTCCGGATGGCAGGGGGTCACCGGGGAGCTGTGTTTT.

Concerning this clonotype itself: This clone may be a read error of a much larger clone one base away. This sequence joins TRBV7-2 and TRBJ2-1; 8 bases line up with TRBD2. CDR1 and CDR2 (germline): SGHTA, FQGNSA. This CDR3 region has 15 residues. CDR3 amino acids: CAGSLQAGEWGEQFF. DNA of the CDR3: TGTGCCGGCAGCCTACAAGCGGGAGAATGGGGTGAGCAGTTCTTC.

With regard to this clonotype: Since a much larger clone is just one base distant, this may be a read error. The chain has TRBV15 and TRBJ2-1; TRBD2 agrees at 12 bases. The CDR3 sequence is 20 residues long. V shed 5 bases and J 0 bases; nucleotides not matched to a gene: 14. Germline CDR1 and CDR2: LNHNV and YYDKDF (reference sequence). As DNA, the CDR3 is TGTGCCACCAGCGGCCTGACTAGCGGGAGAACATTGAGCTCCTACAATGAGCAGTTCTTC. Translation: CATSGLTSGRTLSSYNEQFF.

The chain carries TRBV4-3 and TRBJ1-5; D not resolved. Between the trimmed V and J ends, which lost 0 bases and 4 bases, there was a span of 4 bases. This CDR3 region has 13 residues. Germline V CDR1 and CDR2: LGHNA, YSLEER. The CDR3 region is CASSQEMNQPQHF. The CDR3 DNA reads TGCGCCAGCAGCCAAGAGATGAATCAGCCCCAGCATTTT.

This clonotype showed up many times. The rearrangement joins TRBV6-2 or TRBV6-3 to TRBJ2-1; TRBD1 is a possible D gene (6 bases). The CDR3 consists of 15 residues. Germline V gives CDR1 MNHEY, CDR2 SVGEGT. Deletions cut 7 bases from V and 4 bases from J, with 17 bases between. The CDR3 region has the DNA TGTGCCAGCACCCCTAGAGTTACAGGGTACAATGAGCAGTTCTTC. Translated: CASTPRVTGYNEQFF.

This clonotype was seen ten or more times. The rearrangement joins TRBV12-3 or TRBV12-4 to TRBJ2-7; 8 positions match TRBD2. Unmatched junction bases numbered 9, after V lost 5 bases and J lost 3 bases. This CDR3 has 15 residues. CDR3 in DNA: TGTGCCAGCAGTGGAAGCGGGAGTAACTTCTACGAGCAGTACTTC. It translates to CASSGSGSNFYEQYF.